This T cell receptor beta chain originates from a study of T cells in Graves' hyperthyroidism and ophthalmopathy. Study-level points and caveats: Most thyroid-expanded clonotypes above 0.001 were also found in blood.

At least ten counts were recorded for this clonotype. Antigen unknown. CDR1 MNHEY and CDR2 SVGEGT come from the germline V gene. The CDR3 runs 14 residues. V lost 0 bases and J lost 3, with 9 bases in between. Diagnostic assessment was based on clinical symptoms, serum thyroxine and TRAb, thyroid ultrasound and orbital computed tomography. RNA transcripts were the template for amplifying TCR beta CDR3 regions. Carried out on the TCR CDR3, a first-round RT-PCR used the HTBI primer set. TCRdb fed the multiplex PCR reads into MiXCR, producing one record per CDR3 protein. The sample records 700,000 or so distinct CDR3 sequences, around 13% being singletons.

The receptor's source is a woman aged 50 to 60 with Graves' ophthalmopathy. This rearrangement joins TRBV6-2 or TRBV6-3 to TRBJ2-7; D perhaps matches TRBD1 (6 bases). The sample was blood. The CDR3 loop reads CASSYSTGGYEQYF. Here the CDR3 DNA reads TGTGCCAGCAGTTACTCGACAGGCGGCTACGAGCAGTACTTC.